The entry below describes one T cell receptor beta chain. This specimen comes from a study of blood T cell repertoires in COVID-19. As for the study in general: Samples representing acute and convalescent COVID-19 were sourced from the United States, Italy and Spain. T cells, B-cell-depleted T cells, or PBMCs provided the cDNA or gDNA that served as material.

The CDR3 covers 15 residues. Germline V CDR1 and CDR2: SEHNR, FQNEAQ (reference sequence). The germline V and J ends were trimmed by 0 bases and 1 base, with 6 bases remaining between them. Data came from immunoSEQ multiplex PCR; TCRdb stores just in-frame clones and leaves some out. The data show some 68,000 clones, 85% to 90% seen once. Sequences were obtained from peripheral blood. The chain joins TRBV7-9 to TRBJ1-4; D unclear. This receptor was obtained from a man aged 50 to 59 with acute or convalescent COVID-19. The CDR3 here is CASSLAGRTNEKLFF. CDR3 DNA sequence: TGTGCCAGCAGCTTAGCGGGGAGAACTAATGAAAAACTGTTTTTT.